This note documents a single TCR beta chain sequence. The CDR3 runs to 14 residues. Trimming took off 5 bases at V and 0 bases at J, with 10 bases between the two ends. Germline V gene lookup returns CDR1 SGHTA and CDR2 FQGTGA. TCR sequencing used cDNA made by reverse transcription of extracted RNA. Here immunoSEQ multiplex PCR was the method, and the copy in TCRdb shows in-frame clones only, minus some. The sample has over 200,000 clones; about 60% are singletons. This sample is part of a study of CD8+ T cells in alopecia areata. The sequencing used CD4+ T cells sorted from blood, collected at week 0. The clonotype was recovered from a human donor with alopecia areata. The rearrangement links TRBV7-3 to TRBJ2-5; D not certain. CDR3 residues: CASSQGSYQETQYF. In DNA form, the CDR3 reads TGTGCCAGCAGCCAAGGGTCCTACCAAGAGACCCAGTACTTC.